The clone carrying this T cell receptor beta chain was counted a few times. Its cognate antigen is unknown. TCRdb re-called the 5' RACE reads with MiXCR, one entry per CDR3 protein. The sample gives 250,000 or so distinct CDR3 sequences, approximately 24% of which show up once; about 0.6% is in the top ten. The data derive from a study of CD8 T cells in ankylosing spondylitis. Study-level points and caveats: Significant enrichment of disease-linked clones was reported in matched ankylosing spondylitis synovial fluid. Disease-linked clones had a CD8+ phenotype and relatively low frequency in peripheral blood.

Trimming removed 5 bases at V and 3 bases at J, with 9 bases between. CDR3 length: 12 amino acids. The germline V gene encodes CDR1 SQVTM and CDR2 ANQGSEA. The sequencing sample was made of blood, either unsorted or a sorted T cell fraction (not recorded which). The sequence came from a male donor with ankylosing spondylitis or in good health (not recorded which). This chain joins TRBV29-1 and TRBJ2-3, with D perhaps TRBD2 (6 bases). The CDR3 here is CSVPRGTDTQYF. CDR3 nucleotide sequence: TGCAGCGTTCCCCGGGGGACAGATACGCAGTATTTT.